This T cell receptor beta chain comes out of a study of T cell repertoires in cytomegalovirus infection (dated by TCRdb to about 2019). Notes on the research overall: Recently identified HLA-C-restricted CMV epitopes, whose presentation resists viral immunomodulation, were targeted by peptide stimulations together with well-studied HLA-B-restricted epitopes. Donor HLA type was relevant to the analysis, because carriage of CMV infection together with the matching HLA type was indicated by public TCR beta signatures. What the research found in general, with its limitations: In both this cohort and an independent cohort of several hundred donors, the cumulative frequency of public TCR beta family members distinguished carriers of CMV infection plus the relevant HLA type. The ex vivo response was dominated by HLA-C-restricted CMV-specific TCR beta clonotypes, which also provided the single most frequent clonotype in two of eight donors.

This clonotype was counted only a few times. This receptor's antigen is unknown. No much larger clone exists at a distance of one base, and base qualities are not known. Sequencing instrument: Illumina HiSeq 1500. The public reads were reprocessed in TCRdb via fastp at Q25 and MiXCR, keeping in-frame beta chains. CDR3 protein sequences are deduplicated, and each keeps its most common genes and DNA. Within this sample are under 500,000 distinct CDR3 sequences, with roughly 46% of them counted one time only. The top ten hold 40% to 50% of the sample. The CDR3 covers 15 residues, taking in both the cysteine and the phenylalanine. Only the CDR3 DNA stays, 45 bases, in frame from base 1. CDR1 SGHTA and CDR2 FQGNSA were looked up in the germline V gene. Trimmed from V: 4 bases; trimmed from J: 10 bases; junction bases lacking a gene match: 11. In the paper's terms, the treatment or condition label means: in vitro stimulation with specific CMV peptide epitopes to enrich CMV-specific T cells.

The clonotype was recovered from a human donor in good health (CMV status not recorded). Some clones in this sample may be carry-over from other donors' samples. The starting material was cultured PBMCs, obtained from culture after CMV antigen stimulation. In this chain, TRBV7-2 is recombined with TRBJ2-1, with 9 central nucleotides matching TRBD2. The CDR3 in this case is CASSWRLAASREQFF. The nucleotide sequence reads TGTGCCAGCAGCTGGAGACTAGCGGCCTCCCGGGAGCAGTTCTTC. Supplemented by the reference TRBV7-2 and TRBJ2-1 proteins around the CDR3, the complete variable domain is GAGVSQSPSNKVTEKGKDVELRCDPISGHTALYWYRQSLGQGLEFLIYFQGNSAPDKSGLPSDRFSAERTGGSVSTLTIQRTQQEDSAVYLCASSWRLAASREQFFGPGTRLTVL.